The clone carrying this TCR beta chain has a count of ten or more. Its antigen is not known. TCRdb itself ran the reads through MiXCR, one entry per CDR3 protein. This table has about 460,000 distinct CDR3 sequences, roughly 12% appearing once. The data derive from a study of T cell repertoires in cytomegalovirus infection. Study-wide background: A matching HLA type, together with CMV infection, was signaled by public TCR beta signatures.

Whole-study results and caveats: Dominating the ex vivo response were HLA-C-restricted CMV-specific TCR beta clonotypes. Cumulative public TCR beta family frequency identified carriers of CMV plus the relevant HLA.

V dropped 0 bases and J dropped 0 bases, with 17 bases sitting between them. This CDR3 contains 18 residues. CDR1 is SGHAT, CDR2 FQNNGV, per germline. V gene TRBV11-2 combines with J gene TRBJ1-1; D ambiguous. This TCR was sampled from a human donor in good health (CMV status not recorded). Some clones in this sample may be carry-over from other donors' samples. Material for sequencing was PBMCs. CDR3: CASSLEGPAVGMNTEAFF. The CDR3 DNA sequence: TGTGCCAGCAGCTTAGAGGGTCCCGCAGTGGGGATGAACACTGAAGCTTTCTTT.